The 8 T cell receptor beta chains reported below all come from one sample, sequenced in a study of T-cell memory formation after mild COVID-19. TCRdb re-analysed the 5' RACE reads in MiXCR, keeping a single row per CDR3 protein. The sample lists around 410,000 distinct CDR3 sequences; around 22% were seen once. Sequencing was carried out using PBMCs or a T cell subset sorted from them (not recorded which). Every receptor here comes from an adult woman who had mild COVID-19 (a few samples of this study predate the infection). Cell type and time point are not known.

The chain is built from TRBV24-1 and TRBJ1-1; D remains ambiguous. Trimming stripped 1 base from V and 8 bases from J, with 19 bases between. Germline-derived CDR1 and CDR2 are KGHDR and SFDVKD. This CDR3 has 16 residues. CDR3 loop: CATSDFLETPSMEAFF. DNA for the CDR3: TGTGCCACCAGTGATTTCCTGGAGACACCATCCATGGAAGCTTTCTTT.

In regard to this clonotype: The junction and the germline gene differ at one end; a read error may be behind it. The genes are TRBV24-1 and TRBJ2-1, with 8 bases identical to TRBD2. This CDR3 spans 13 amino acids. Germline lookup yields CDR1 KGHDR and CDR2 SFDVKD. The CDR3 is CATSDLRGGLQIF. The CDR3 DNA reads TGTGCCACCAGTGATTTGCGGGGGGGCCTCCAGATCTTC.

V is TRBV7-3 and J is TRBJ2-6; 10 positions match TRBD2. The V segment lost 5 bases and the J segment 0 bases; nucleotides outside the gene matches: 10. This CDR3 has 19 amino acids. CDR1 and CDR2 (germline): SGHTA, FQGTGA. The CDR3 nucleotides are TGTGCCAGCAGCCCCCGGGTGCTAGCGGGGGACTCTGGGGCCAACGTCCTGACTTTC. It is translated as CASSPRVLAGDSGANVLTF.

In its sample, this clonotype was seen a few times. The chain carries TRBV12-3 or TRBV12-4 and TRBJ2-3, with D possibly TRBD1 on 6 matching bases. This CDR3 is 13 amino acids long. The V and J ends lost 4 bases and 2 bases respectively, with 7 bases between them. CDR3 in amino acids: CASSSGDTDTQYF. In DNA form, the CDR3 reads TGTGCCAGCAGTTCAGGGGACACAGATACGCAGTATTTT.

V usage is TRBV15 and J usage is TRBJ2-2; D remains unclear. The V gene's germline CDR1 is LNHNV and CDR2 YYDKDF (reference sequence). The CDR3 runs to 12 residues. Trimming stripped 1 base from V and 8 bases from J, with 5 bases between. The CDR3 DNA is TGTGCCACCAGCAGAGTACGAGGGGAGCTGTTTTTT. This translates into CATSRVRGELFF.

This clonotype was recorded once. This chain joins TRBV7-9 and TRBJ2-2; 10 positions match TRBD2. J lost 6 bases, V lost 4 bases, and 5 bases had no gene match. This CDR3 is built from 15 residues. CDR1 and CDR2 (germline): SEHNR, FQNEAQ (reference sequence). CDR3 bases: TGTGCCAGCAGCTCTCGAGCGGGAGGGTCCGGGGAGCTGTTTTTT. It encodes CASSSRAGGSGELFF.

In this sample, this clonotype turned up a few times. The rearrangement uses TRBV9 and TRBJ2-5; the match to TRBD1 covers 7 bases. V was pared by 0 bases and J by 4 bases, with 6 bases of the junction left unmatched. Germline V lookup: CDR1 SGDLS, CDR2 YYNGEE. This CDR3 spans 15 amino acids. Written as DNA, the CDR3 is TGTGCCAGCAGCGTAGCTGTGGACAGGCGAGAGACCCAGTACTTC. Residues: CASSVAVDRRETQYF.

The chain is built from TRBV14 and TRBJ2-1; possible D gene TRBD1, 6 bases. The V gene's germline CDR1 is SGHDN and CDR2 FVKESK. The CDR3 totals 17 residues. With 0 bases removed from V and 9 bases from J, the gap between germline ends came to 21 bases. DNA of the CDR3: TGTGCCAGCAGCCAAGAGGGGGCAAGGAGACTACGGGGTGAGCAGTTCTTC. This translates into CASSQEGARRLRGEQFF.